These 13 T cell receptor beta chains originate from one sample sequenced in a study of blood T cell repertoires in COVID-19. Assay used: immunoSEQ multiplex PCR; TCRdb lists only in-frame clones, some missing. The table has roughly 250,000 clones, roughly 86% seen once. Sample: PBMCs or T cells enriched from blood (not recorded which). The receptor set was obtained from a woman aged 50 to 65 who had recovered from COVID-19.

J is TRBJ2-1 and V is TRBV7-6; TRBD2 agrees at 9 bases. This CDR3 has 16 amino acids. Germline V lookup: CDR1 SGHVS, CDR2 FNYEAQ. Unmatched junction bases numbered 6, after V lost 1 base and J lost 5 bases. CDR3 coding DNA: TGTGCCAGCAGCTTAGGGGGCGGGGGGGGGCACAATGAGCAGTTCTTC. Translation gives CASSLGGGGGHNEQFF.

This chain uses TRBV4-2 with TRBJ1-2, with D tentatively TRBD1 (5 bases). V lost 5 bases and J 3 bases, leaving 10 bases between the germline ends. Germline V CDR1 and CDR2: LGHNA, YNFKEQ. This CDR3 comprises 13 residues. DNA for the CDR3: TGTGCCAGCAGCGACGTAGGGGACTATGGCTACACCTTC. It is translated as CASSDVGDYGYTF.

The rearrangement uses TRBV7-2 and TRBJ2-3; 12 nucleotides match TRBD2. Germline V gene sequence: CDR1 SGHTA, CDR2 FQGNSA. V was pared by 2 bases and J by 4 bases, with 7 bases of the junction left unmatched. The CDR3 has 17 amino acids. The CDR3 DNA reads as TGTGCCAGCAGCTTAATCCCTAGCGGGGGGGGCCCAGATACGCAGTATTTT. Translated: CASSLIPSGGGPDTQYF.

The chain joins TRBV11-3 to TRBJ1-2; no definite D call. Trimming stripped 0 bases from V and 5 bases from J, with 13 bases between. The CDR3 totals 15 residues. The V gene's germline CDR1 is SGHNT and CDR2 YENEEA. Here the CDR3 DNA reads TGTGCCAGCAGCTTAGATTTCGCAGGCAATTATGGCTACACCTTC. This sequence encodes CASSLDFAGNYGYTF.

The chain joins TRBV11-2 to TRBJ2-1, with a tentative D call TRBD1 (6 bases). Germline loops: CDR1 SGHAT, CDR2 FQNNGV. The V end was cut by 0 bases, the J end by 0 bases, with 15 bases between. This CDR3 has 18 residues. The DNA for the CDR3 is TGTGCCAGCAGCTTAGAGGGACATAACGTTGGCTCCTACAATGAGCAGTTCTTC. As protein: CASSLEGHNVGSYNEQFF.

This chain joins TRBV7-5 and TRBJ1-4; the listed D gene, TRBD1, was not tested against the DNA. TRBV7-5 is assigned pseudogene status. The length of the CDR3 is 15 residues. The CDR3 nucleotides are TGTGCCAGAAGCTTGTTTACAGGGACGGATGAAAAACTGTTTTTT. It translates to CARSLFTGTDEKLFF.

The chain joins TRBV5-5 to TRBJ1-1; no reliable D call. The CDR3 consists of 15 residues. In germline, CDR1 is SGHKS, CDR2 YYEKEE (reference sequence). Trimming left V 0 bases short and J 0 bases short, with 9 bases between. This CDR3 reads CASSLVAVMNTEAFF. The CDR3 nucleotides read TGTGCCAGCAGCTTGGTAGCAGTAATGAACACTGAAGCTTTCTTT.

This chain uses TRBV12-3 or TRBV12-4 with TRBJ1-5, with 9 bases matching TRBD1. V shed 6 bases, J shed 11 bases, and the junction held 5 bases outside the gene matches. The CDR3 runs to 12 residues. CDR3 in amino acids: CASSTRTGAQHF. In DNA form, the CDR3 reads TGTGCCAGCAGCACAAGGACAGGGGCCCAGCATTTT.

The chain combines TRBV2 with TRBJ1-5; 8 bases are shared with TRBD1. V lost 7 bases and J lost 4; bases outside the gene matches: 6. This CDR3 region has 14 residues. Germline V CDR1 and CDR2: SNHLY, FYNNEI. The CDR3 sequence: CASTLTGGNQPQHF. In nucleotides, the CDR3 is TGTGCCAGCACCCTTACAGGGGGTAATCAGCCCCAGCATTTT.

This chain connects TRBV6-5 to TRBJ1-1, with a tentative D call TRBD1 (6 bases). CDR3 length: 11 residues. Germline V gene data show CDR1 as MNHEY and CDR2 as SVGAGI. Trimming removed 6 bases at V and 8 bases at J, with 10 bases between. CDR3 in amino acids: CASRAGTEAFF. The CDR3, as DNA: TGTGCCAGCAGGGCCGGGACAGAAGCTTTCTTT.

In its sample, this clone was seen a few times. The V and J genes are TRBV28 and TRBJ2-7; the D is unclear. CDR1 MDHEN and CDR2 SYDVKM come from the germline V gene. The germline V and J ends were trimmed by 4 bases and 1 base, with 14 bases remaining between them. This CDR3 has 15 amino acids. CDR3 DNA: TGTGCCAGCAGTTCTCTCTCGGGTTCTTCCTACGAGCAGTACTTC. Translation: CASSSLSGSSYEQYF.

This clone showed up many times. The chain combines TRBV2 with TRBJ1-2; D not resolved. The ends were cut back, 1 base at V and 4 bases at J, with 7 bases in the middle. The germline CDR1 and CDR2 sequences are SNHLY and FYNNEI. The CDR3 has 13 amino acids. The CDR3 sequence: CASSEERSYGYTF. The CDR3 DNA is TGTGCCAGCAGTGAAGAGCGGTCCTATGGCTACACCTTC.

This chain connects TRBV28 to TRBJ2-7, with D possibly being TRBD2 (6 bases). The CDR3 totals 15 residues. Trimming removed 2 bases from V and 4 bases from J, with 15 bases in between. Germline CDR1 and CDR2: MDHEN and SYDVKM. The CDR3 loop is CASSLKGTGAYEQYF. The CDR3 DNA is TGTGCCAGCAGTTTAAAAGGGACTGGGGCGTACGAGCAGTACTTC.